The T cell receptor beta chain described here comes from a study of blood T cell repertoires in COVID-19 (dated by TCRdb to the early 2020s). With respect to the entire study: Collaborator samples came from the United States, Italy and Spain and covered acute and convalescent phases of COVID-19. HLA class I and class II types, where available, came from metadata supplied by the sample provider rather than from assay-based typing. Subjects who had been exposed to COVID-19, were actively infected with it, or had recovered from it provided the deeply sampled blood TCRbeta repertoires that made up the dataset. The samples were drawn from two sources: the first 160 participants of the ongoing ImmuneRACE study, and approximately 1,300 subjects contributed by 6 global collaborators. The sample metadata nearly always contained a de-identified subject ID, COVID-19 status, age in years and sex. The material from the prospective study consisted of cDNA or gDNA derived from T cells, B-cell-depleted T cells, or PBMCs. A freely available public database, intended as a resource for researchers studying the immune response to SARS-CoV-2, is where the repertoires were released. The research as a whole found: Clinical and demographic metadata were provided uncurated, with the amount varying by source and participant.

Collaborating institutions collected whole blood in K2EDTA tubes following their own protocols. Collaborator samples were shipped for TCRbeta analysis as frozen whole blood, isolated PBMCs, or DNA extracted from either sample type. With respect to this clone: Its antigen is unknown. No clone much larger than this one lies a single base away; base qualities are absent.

TCRbeta CDR3 regions were amplified from genomic DNA by means of the immunoSEQ Assay, a bias-controlled multiplex PCR. On the study's bioinformatics: The number of nucleated cells in each sample was estimated from the amplification of reference gene primers within the assay. To quantify the absolute abundance of each unique TCRbeta CDR3 rearrangement, sequence reads were collapsed and filtered. For each sample, productive Simpson clonality was calculated by taking the square root of Simpson's diversity index across productive rearrangements. Entries here come from immuneACCESS through TCRdb and include only in-frame sequences with V and J called. Some clones fail to appear in such tables; in the studies checked, an unresolved V gene covers under half of the shortfall, and the cause of the remainder is unknown. V and J calls and clone size follow that table, whereas D and trimming were derived from the DNA. The sample table records under 90,000 clones; 70% to 80% of these occur just once. Approximately 12% of the sample is in the top ten clones.

V is cut back by 2 bases and J by 4 bases, with 7 bases in the junction unmatched. Taken from the germline V gene (reference sequence), the CDR1 and CDR2 loops are SEHNR and FQNEAQ. The CDR3 measures 16 amino acids from cysteine to phenylalanine. The entry retains the CDR3 DNA only, 48 bases that are in frame from base 1. The source of this sequence is a human donor in a cohort sampled during active COVID-19. Sequencing used peripheral blood. The chain links TRBV7-9 with TRBJ2-5, with TRBD2 identical over 10 junction bases. The nucleotide sequence reads as follows: TGTGCCAGCAGCTTACCAGCGGGAGGGGGGGGAGAGACCCAGTACTTC. This encodes CASSLPAGGGGETQYF.